This is a list of T cell receptor beta chains from one sample in a study of control samples from healthy donors and cancer patients. Sequenced by immunoSEQ multiplex PCR; TCRdb stores in-frame clones only, minus some. This sample has about 160,000 clones, with over 85% found just once. The material sequenced was blood. Receptor source: a woman aged 40 to 50 in good health. Both conserved end residues are part of each CDR3. D genes are given only for firm matches. Size tells how often a clone was seen (once, few, many) or the class of an expanded clone, and some rows leave it out.

TRBJ1-4 TRBV7-6 - - CASSLDGQGDEKLFF TGTGCCAGCAGCTTAGATGGCCAAGGGGATGAAAAACTGTTTTTT
TRBJ2-5 TRBV14 - - CASSRTQGHRETQYF TGTGCCAGCAGCCGAACTCAGGGGCATCGAGAGACCCAGTACTTC
TRBJ1-4 TRBV9 - - CASSPRQESTNEKLFF TGTGCCAGCAGCCCCCGACAGGAGTCAACTAATGAAAAACTGTTTTTT
TRBJ2-1 TRBV24-1 - - CATSGGGSYNEQFF TGTGCCACCAGTGGGGGTGGTTCCTACAATGAGCAGTTCTTC
TRBJ2-5 TRBV29-1 - - CSVDGGEETQYF TGCAGCGTTGATGGAGGGGAGGAGACCCAGTACTTC
TRBJ1-5 TRBV10-3 - TRBD1 CAISETPDRAQPQHF TGTGCCATCAGTGAGACCCCGGACAGGGCTCAGCCCCAGCATTTT
TRBJ1-2 TRBV6-6 - TRBD1 CASSLDRGNSGYTF TGTGCCAGCAGTTTGGACAGGGGCAATAGCGGCTACACCTTC
TRBJ1-2 TRBV9 - TRBD1 CASREPGQGAEGYTF TGTGCCAGCAGGGAACCGGGACAGGGGGCCGAGGGCTACACCTTC
TRBJ1-1 TRBV28 - TRBD1 CASSPMTGWGTEAFF TGTGCCAGCAGCCCCATGACAGGGTGGGGCACTGAAGCTTTCTTT
TRBJ2-1 TRBV3-1/TRBV3-2 once TRBD2 CASSQVPRTSGRVVNEQFF TGTGCCAGCAGCCAAGTTCCTCGGACTAGCGGGAGGGTGGTCAATGAGCAGTTCTTC
TRBJ1-5 TRBV4-1 - - CASSQATARQRDQPQHF TGCGCCAGCAGCCAAGCAACGGCCCGACAGCGAGATCAGCCCCAGCATTTT
TRBJ2-1 TRBV5-1 - TRBD1 CASGTGTGGSLSSYNEQFF TGCGCCAGCGGAACCGGGACAGGGGGCTCCCTCAGCTCCTACAATGAGCAGTTCTTC
TRBJ1-2 TRBV6-2/TRBV6-3 - - CASTPTGDYGYTF TGTGCCAGCACCCCGACAGGAGACTATGGCTACACCTTC
TRBJ1-2 TRBV19 - TRBD1 CASSDRVGYTF TGTGCCAGTAGCGACAGGGTTGGCTACACCTTC
TRBJ2-7 TRBV5-6 - - CASSGRSYEQYF TGTGCCAGCAGCGGACGCTCCTACGAGCAGTACTTC
TRBJ1-6 TRBV7-2 - - CASSLGGGSPLHF TGTGCCAGCAGCTTAGGCGGTGGTTCACCCCTCCACTTT
TRBJ1-4 TRBV25-1 - - CASSDSPGPTNEKLFF TGTGCCAGCAGTGACAGCCCCGGGCCAACTAATGAAAAACTGTTTTTT
TRBJ2-7 TRBV19 - TRBD1 CASSRDRVNDEQYF TGTGCCAGTAGTAGGGACAGGGTTAACGACGAGCAGTACTTC
TRBJ2-5 TRBV7-9 - - CASSFGEFQETQYF TGTGCCAGCAGCTTTGGGGAGTTCCAAGAGACCCAGTACTTC
TRBJ2-7 TRBV6-6 - TRBD2 CASMPSGGLYEQYF TGTGCCAGCATGCCTAGCGGGGGCCTCTACGAGCAGTACTTC